The 28 T cell receptor beta chains below all came from one sample that was sequenced in a study of graft-versus-host responses after intestinal transplantation. Assay used: immunoSEQ multiplex PCR; TCRdb lists only in-frame clones, some missing. Here the sample spans some 13,000 clones, 84% being singletons. Sequencing was performed on PBMCs, taken after intestinal transplantation. Receptor source: a human patient who received an intestinal transplant, so some T cells may come from the graft donor.

The chain recombines TRBV9 with TRBJ1-5; D gene unclear. This CDR3 region has 13 residues. V lost 2 bases and J 9 bases, leaving 12 bases between the germline ends. CDR1 is SGDLS and CDR2 is YYNGEE in the germline V gene. The CDR3 DNA reads as TGTGCCAGCAGCGTTGAGGGAAAAGGGCCCCAGCATTTT. This codes for CASSVEGKGPQHF.

V and J are TRBV6-5 and TRBJ1-2; D is uncertain. V lost 7 bases and J lost 4, with 13 bases in between. CDR3 length: 13 residues. CDR1 is MNHEY and CDR2 is SVGAGI in the germline V gene. The CDR3 DNA reads TGTGCCAGCACCACGGTTTCTGGCTATGGCTACACCTTC. This gives the protein CASTTVSGYGYTF.

The rearrangement links TRBV2 to TRBJ2-1; D is perhaps TRBD2 (5 bases). The germline V gene has CDR1 SNHLY and CDR2 FYNNEI. V lost 4 bases, J lost 9 bases, and 16 bases lay in between. The CDR3 sequence is 14 residues long. Written as DNA, the CDR3 is TGTGCCAGCAGTGTCCAGAAACTAGTTACTGAGCAGTTCTTC. Its translation: CASSVQKLVTEQFF.

CDR3 DNA: TGTGCCAGCAGCCCGACTAGCGGAGATGGGACCGGGGAGCTGTTTTTT. The encoded protein is CASSPTSGDGTGELFF. V is TRBV6-4 and J is TRBJ2-2; 9 bases are a match to TRBD2. Germline CDR1 MRHNA, CDR2 SNTAGT. The CDR3 covers 16 residues. The trim removed 6 bases at V and 5 bases at J, leaving 10 bases unmatched.

The CDR3 coding sequence is TGCGCCAGCAGCCAGGGGACAGCGAACTCCTACGAGCAGTACTTC. Translating it yields CASSQGTANSYEQYF. The chain joins TRBV4-1 to TRBJ2-7; TRBD1 matches 7 bases. CDR3 length: 15 amino acids. Trimming took 3 bases from V and 0 from J; bases not matched to a gene: 5. Germline CDR1 MGHRA, CDR2 YSYEKL.

This chain joins TRBV5-4 and TRBJ1-5, with TRBD1 identical over 7 bases. The CDR3 contains 16 residues. V dropped 0 bases and J dropped 2; count of bases not matched to a gene: 5. Germline assignment: CDR1 SGHNT and CDR2 YYREEE (reference sequence). The DNA for the CDR3 is TGTGCCAGCAGCTTGGGAGGGGGCGCAGGCAATCAGCCCCAGCATTTT. Protein: CASSLGGGAGNQPQHF.

The chain combines TRBV10-3 with TRBJ1-1, with a tentative D call TRBD1 (5 bases). This CDR3 contains 14 residues. The germline CDR1 and CDR2 sequences are ENHRY and SYGVKD. Trimming took 3 bases from V and 6 from J, leaving 14 bases between them. The CDR3 here is CAISEGHEVAEAFF. Written as DNA, the CDR3 is TGTGCCATCAGTGAAGGACACGAGGTCGCTGAAGCTTTCTTT.

The rearrangement joins TRBV9 to TRBJ2-7; 7 bases agree with TRBD2. Looked up from germline, CDR1 is SGDLS and CDR2 is YYNGEE. The ends lost 0 bases at V and 2 bases at J; junction bases unmatched: 5. There are 15 residues in the CDR3. In nucleotides, the CDR3 is TGTGCCAGCAGCGTAGGTTCTAGCGGAGCCTACGAGCAGTACTTC. Protein product: CASSVGSSGAYEQYF.

V usage is TRBV6-6 and J usage is TRBJ2-5; TRBD2 matches at 7 bases. V lost 0 bases and J lost 5; bases outside the gene matches: 3. Germline V CDR1 and CDR2: MNHNY, SVGAGI (reference sequence). The CDR3 length is 14 residues. The CDR3 bases are TGTGCCAGCAGTTACTCGATCGGGGGGGAGACCCAGTACTTC. Its protein product is CASSYSIGGETQYF.

This clone was found once. The V call is TRBV6-1, the J call TRBJ2-1; 11 bases are a match to TRBD2. Per the germline V gene, CDR1 is MNHNS and CDR2 is SASEGT. Germline trimming cut 4 bases from V and 2 bases from J; bases unmatched to any gene: 1. CDR3 length: 15 residues. CDR3 sequence reads: CASSVTSGTYNEQFF. The CDR3 DNA reads as TGTGCCAGCAGTGTGACTAGCGGGACCTACAATGAGCAGTTCTTC.

This sequence joins TRBV4-2 and TRBJ1-3; possible D gene TRBD1, 6 bases. The CDR3 runs 14 residues. The germline V and J ends were trimmed by 6 bases and 4 bases, with 13 bases remaining between them. CDR1 is LGHNA and CDR2 is YNFKEQ in the germline V gene. The CDR3 DNA reads as TGTGCCAGCAGGGCGGCAGGGGAGGGAAACACCATATATTTT. Protein product: CASRAAGEGNTIYF.

This clone has just one count. The chain carries TRBV4-2 and TRBJ2-3; 8 bases map to TRBD2. Germline V gene sequence: CDR1 LGHNA, CDR2 YNFKEQ. This CDR3 is built from 17 residues. The ends lost 0 bases at V and 0 bases at J; junction bases unmatched: 5. CDR3: CASSQDQPSGSTDTQYF. As DNA, the CDR3 is TGTGCCAGCAGCCAAGATCAACCTAGCGGGAGCACAGATACGCAGTATTTT.

The chain is built from TRBV10-2 and TRBJ1-3, with no clear D. There are 13 residues in the CDR3. The V end lost 0 bases, the J end lost 4 bases, and 4 bases lay between the germline ends. CDR1 WSHSY and CDR2 SAAADI come from the germline V gene. CDR3 sequence reads: CASSESLGNTIYF. The CDR3 bases are TGCGCCAGCAGTGAGTCGTTGGGAAACACCATATATTTT.

The chain recombines TRBV15 with TRBJ2-5; D remains ambiguous. There are 15 residues in the CDR3. The germline gives CDR1 LNHNV, CDR2 YYDKDF (reference sequence). Trimming left V 0 bases short and J 4 bases short, with 12 bases between. The CDR3 region has the DNA TGTGCCACCAGCAGAGATGTGGCAACCGGAGAGACCCAGTACTTC. Its translation is CATSRDVATGETQYF.

This chain joins TRBV7-9 and TRBJ2-7, with 9 bases lining up with TRBD2. The J segment lost 7 bases and the V segment lost 3 bases, leaving 7 bases of the junction unmatched. The CDR3 consists of 14 residues. Germline V gene data show CDR1 as SEHNR and CDR2 as FQNEAQ (reference sequence). CDR3 in amino acids: CASSLGLASGEQYF. The CDR3 nucleotides are TGTGCCAGCAGCTTGGGACTAGCATCCGGAGAGCAGTACTTC.

The gene calls are TRBV19 and TRBJ2-7; D is possibly TRBD1 or TRBD2 (5 bases each). Trimming took off 7 bases at V and 6 bases at J, with 16 bases between the two ends. Germline V lookup: CDR1 LNHDA, CDR2 SQIVND (reference sequence). This CDR3 region has 13 residues. CDR3 sequence reads: CASTLNWGTEQYF. DNA for the CDR3: TGTGCCAGTACCCTGAATTGGGGGACCGAGCAGTACTTC.

The V and J genes are TRBV7-8 and TRBJ2-4; D is unresolved. Trimming took off 4 bases at V and 1 base at J, with 5 bases between the two ends. Germline assignment: CDR1 SGHVS and CDR2 FQNEAQ. The CDR3 consists of 13 residues. The CDR3 here is CASSSTAKNIQYF. The CDR3 coding sequence is TGTGCCAGCAGCTCCACTGCCAAAAACATTCAGTACTTC.

The genes are TRBV27 and TRBJ2-7; 10 nucleotides match TRBD2. Germline V gives CDR1 MNHEY, CDR2 SMNVEV (reference sequence). J was trimmed by 4 bases and V by 5 bases; bases with no gene match: 8. The CDR3 is made up of 15 amino acids. The CDR3 protein is CASSVVAGGNYEQYF. The CDR3 nucleotides read TGTGCCAGCAGTGTCGTAGCGGGAGGTAATTACGAGCAGTACTTC.

The chain uses TRBV19 and TRBJ1-2; D is ambiguous. CDR3 length: 13 amino acids. Germline CDR1 is LNHDA and CDR2 is SQIVND (reference sequence). V lost 1 base, J lost 7 bases, and 10 bases lay in between. The chain's CDR3 is CASSIVEGGGYTF. CDR3 bases: TGTGCCAGTAGTATAGTTGAGGGTGGTGGCTACACCTTC. Full variable domain (remainder filled in from reference TRBV19 and TRBJ1-2): DGGITQSPKYLFRKEGQNVTLSCEQNLNHDAMYWYRQDPGQGLRLIYYSQIVNDFQKGDIAEGYSVSREKKESFPLTVTSAQKNPTAFYLCASSIVEGGGYTFGSGTRLTVV.

This chain links TRBV6-5 with TRBJ1-2; weak D call: TRBD1 (5 bases). Trimming shortened V by 10 bases and J by 8 bases, and 17 bases separated the two germline ends. Germline CDR1 MNHEY, CDR2 SVGAGI. The CDR3 consists of 12 residues. The CDR3 bases are TGTGCCACCCTCTGGGGGGTCTGGGGCTACACCTTC. Its protein is CATLWGVWGYTF.

V gene TRBV7-3 combines with J gene TRBJ2-6, with D perhaps TRBD1 or TRBD2 (5 bases each). Trimming cost V 4 bases and J 3 bases, with 16 bases left between them. Germline CDR1 is SGHTA and CDR2 is FQGTGA. The CDR3 consists of 17 residues. The CDR3 region is CASSSNPGAFGANVLTF. The CDR3 DNA follows: TGTGCCAGCAGCTCAAACCCCGGGGCTTTTGGGGCCAACGTCCTGACTTTC.

The rearrangement links TRBV30 to TRBJ1-1, with a tentative D call TRBD1 (5 bases). The CDR3 has 15 amino acids. Trimming stripped 0 bases from V and 3 bases from J, with 14 bases between. The germline gives CDR1 GTSNPN, CDR2 SVGIG (reference sequence). The CDR3 sequence: CAWSVSLGLYTEAFF. The CDR3 DNA reads TGTGCCTGGAGTGTCAGCTTGGGGCTATACACTGAAGCTTTCTTT.

For the CDR3, the DNA is TGTGCCAGTAGTACCTTCTTCTATAGCAATCAGCCCCAGCATTTT. Its protein product is CASSTFFYSNQPQHF. The genes are TRBV19 and TRBJ1-5; no clear D gene. The CDR3 loop spans 15 amino acids. Trimming pared 4 bases from V and 0 bases from J, leaving 10 bases between. Germline-derived CDR1 and CDR2 are LNHDA and SQIVND (reference sequence). The full variable domain, with the rest looked up from reference TRBV19 and TRBJ1-5, is DGGITQSPKYLFRKEGQNVTLSCEQNLNHDAMYWYRQDPGQGLRLIYYSQIVNDFQKGDIAEGYSVSREKKESFPLTVTSAQKNPTAFYLCASSTFFYSNQPQHFGDGTRLSIL.

This chain joins TRBV6-1 and TRBJ2-7; TRBD1 or TRBD2 may be the D gene (7 bases each). V shed 5 bases and J shed 6 bases, with 20 bases lying between them. Germline-derived CDR1 and CDR2 are MNHNS and SASEGT. The CDR3 runs 15 residues. The CDR3 here is CASSRAGQSLPEQYF. CDR3 bases: TGTGCCAGCAGTAGAGCGGGACAGTCACTTCCCGAGCAGTACTTC.

J is TRBJ2-2 and V is TRBV6-5, with D unclear. V lost 4 bases, J lost 5 bases, and 14 bases lay in between. The CDR3 runs to 15 residues. Per germline, CDR1 MNHEY and CDR2 SVGAGI. CDR3 nucleotides: TGTGCCAGCAGTTTCCGGAAGGGAAGGACCGGGGAGCTGTTTTTT. Its translation is CASSFRKGRTGELFF.

The genes are TRBV7-9 and TRBJ2-7; 8 positions agree with TRBD1. Trimming at V came to 3 bases and at J to 3 bases, leaving 1 base not matched to a gene. Germline assignment: CDR1 SEHNR and CDR2 FQNEAQ (reference sequence). The length of the CDR3 is 13 residues. This CDR3 is CASSFGTGYEQYF. The CDR3 DNA reads as TGTGCCAGCAGCTTTGGGACAGGCTACGAGCAGTACTTC. Full variable domain (missing parts from reference TRBV7-9 and TRBJ2-7): DTGVSQNPRHKITKRGQNVTFRCDPISEHNRLYWYRQTLGQGPEFLTYFQNEAQLEKSRLLSDRFSAERPKGSFSTLEIQRTEQGDSAMYLCASSFGTGYEQYFGPGTRLTVT.

The gene calls are TRBV11-3 and TRBJ2-1; TRBD2 matches at 8 bases. This CDR3 has 14 residues. Germline lookup yields CDR1 SGHNT and CDR2 YENEEA. V shed 5 bases, J shed 9 bases, and the junction held 9 bases outside the gene matches. This CDR3 reads CASSLSGGEGEQFF. CDR3 DNA: TGTGCCAGCAGCCTTTCCGGGGGGGAGGGTGAGCAGTTCTTC.

The genes are TRBV18 and TRBJ2-3; TRBD2 aligns across 10 bases. The germline gives CDR1 KGHSH, CDR2 LQKENI. This CDR3 contains 16 residues. V dropped 5 bases and J dropped 6; count of bases not matched to a gene: 11. The CDR3 here is CASSAPGTSALDTQYF. DNA for the CDR3: TGTGCCAGCTCAGCTCCCGGGACTAGCGCTTTGGATACGCAGTATTTT.